Listed here are 3 T cell receptor beta chains from one sample, sequenced in a study of T cell repertoires in cytomegalovirus infection. Antigen specificity for these receptors is unknown. TCRdb passed the reads through MiXCR, listing each CDR3 protein once. The table shows 650,000 to 900,000 distinct CDR3 sequences, with approximately 29% occurring only once. The material sequenced was cultured CD8+ T cells from PBMCs, taken from culture after CMV antigen stimulation. The source is a human donor in good health (CMV status not recorded). Some clones in this sample may be carry-over from other donors' samples.

A remark on this clonotype: The junction differs from germline at one of its ends, possibly a read error. The genes are TRBV7-8 and TRBJ2-1; 15 nucleotides agree with TRBD2. This CDR3 comprises 15 residues. In germline, CDR1 is SGHVS, CDR2 FQNEAQ. The CDR3 loop reads CTSSFGLAGGNEQFF. The CDR3 DNA sequence: TGTACCAGCAGCTTCGGACTAGCGGGGGGGAATGAGCAGTTCTTC.

This clonotype was found many times. J is TRBJ2-5 and V is TRBV7-2; 7 bases fit TRBD1. V was pared by 5 bases and J by 3 bases, with 9 bases of the junction left unmatched. CDR3 size: 15 residues. Per the germline V gene, CDR1 is SGHTA and CDR2 is FQGNSA. The CDR3, as DNA: TGTGCCAGCAGCCTCACCGGGACAGACGAAGAGACCCAGTACTTC. It codes for CASSLTGTDEETQYF.

The table lists this clonotype with a few counts. J is TRBJ2-1 and V is TRBV11-3; TRBD2 matches 14 bases. Per the germline V gene, CDR1 is SGHNT and CDR2 is YENEEA. The CDR3 extends over 17 amino acids. V dropped 0 bases and J dropped 3; count of bases not matched to a gene: 1. The CDR3, as DNA: TGTGCCAGCAGCTTAGATGGGACTAGCGGGAGCTACAATGAGCAGTTCTTC. It is translated as CASSLDGTSGSYNEQFF.